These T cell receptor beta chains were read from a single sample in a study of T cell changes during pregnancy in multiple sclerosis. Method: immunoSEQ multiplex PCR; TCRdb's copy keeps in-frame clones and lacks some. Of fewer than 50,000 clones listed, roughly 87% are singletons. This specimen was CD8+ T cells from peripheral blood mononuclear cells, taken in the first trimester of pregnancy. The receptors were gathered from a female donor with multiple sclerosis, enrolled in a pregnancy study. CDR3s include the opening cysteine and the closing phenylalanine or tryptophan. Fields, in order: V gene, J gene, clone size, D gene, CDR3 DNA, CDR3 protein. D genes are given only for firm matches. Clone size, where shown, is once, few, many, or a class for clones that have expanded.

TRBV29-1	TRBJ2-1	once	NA	TGCAGCGTTATTCTTTGGGAGTACAATGAGCAGTTCTTC	CSVILWEYNEQFF
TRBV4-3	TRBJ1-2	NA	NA	TGCGCCAGCAGCCAAGATGGGGGCAGCTATGGCTACACCTTC	CASSQDGGSYGYTF
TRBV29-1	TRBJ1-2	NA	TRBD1	TGCAGCGTTGAGAGGAACAGGGGGGGGACTGCCGGCTACACCTTC	CSVERNRGGTAGYTF
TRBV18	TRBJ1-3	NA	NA	TGTGCCAGCTCACCCCTACTTTTACAGAACTCTGGAAACACCATATATTTT	CASSPLLLQNSGNTIYF
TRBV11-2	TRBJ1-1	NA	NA	TGTGCCAGCAGCTCGAGAAAGCTACGCGCTGAAGCTTTCTTT	CASSSRKLRAEAFF
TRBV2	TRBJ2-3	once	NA	TGTGCCAGCAGTGAAGCGCTTCGGAGGACTCAAACCACAGATACGCAGTATTTT	CASSEALRRTQTTDTQYF
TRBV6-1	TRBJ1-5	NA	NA	TGTGCCAGCAGTGAAGCTTTAGGGGAACTCAATCAGCCCCAGCATTTT	CASSEALGELNQPQHF
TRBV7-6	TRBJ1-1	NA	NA	TGTGCCAGCAGCCCGGGACACCTGAACACTGAAGCTTTCTTT	CASSPGHLNTEAFF
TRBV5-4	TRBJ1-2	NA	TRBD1	TGTGCCAGCAGCTTGGGCAGGGGGGAAGGCTACACCTTC	CASSLGRGEGYTF
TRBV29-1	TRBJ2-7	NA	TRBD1	TGCAGCGCGCTCGGGGGACAGGGTTATCAGTACTTC	CSALGGQGYQYF
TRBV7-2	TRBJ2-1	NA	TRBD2	TGTGCCAGCAGCTTAATCACTAGCGGGAGCAGGAGGTTCTTC	CASSLITSGSRRFF
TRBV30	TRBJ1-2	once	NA	TGTGCCTGGAGTGATACAGGGAACTATGGCTACACCTTC	CAWSDTGNYGYTF
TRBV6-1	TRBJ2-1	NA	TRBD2	TGTGCCAGCAGTGAAGCGGAGCGGGGGGACAATGAGCAGTTCTTC	CASSEAERGDNEQFF
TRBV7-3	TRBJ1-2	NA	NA	TGTGCCAGCAGCGAGACCCCAGGGAACTATGGCTACACCTTC	CASSETPGNYGYTF
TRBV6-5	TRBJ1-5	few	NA	TGTGCCAGCAGTTCCCCTGTGCGGAGCAATCAGCCCCAGCATTTT	CASSSPVRSNQPQHF
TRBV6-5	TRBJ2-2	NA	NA	TGTGCCAGCAGTTACTACCCCAACAGTGGGACCGGGGAGCTGTTTTTT	CASSYYPNSGTGELFF
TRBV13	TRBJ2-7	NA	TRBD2	TGTGCCAGCAGTCCTCTAGCGGGAGGGGATGAGCAGTACTTC	CASSPLAGGDEQYF
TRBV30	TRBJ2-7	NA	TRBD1	TGTGCCTGTTTCAGGGACAGGGGGTACGAGCAGTACTTC	CACFRDRGYEQYF
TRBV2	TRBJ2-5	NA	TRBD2	TGTGCCAGCAGTGGAGCGGGGGGGCAGGAAGAGACCCAGTACTTC	CASSGAGGQEETQYF
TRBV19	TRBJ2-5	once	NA	TGTGCCACCGGGACTCCGGAGACCCAGTACTTC	CATGTPETQYF
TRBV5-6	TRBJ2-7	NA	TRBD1	TGTGCCAGCAGCCGCGGGACAGGGCGGGAGATGGGCGAGCAGTACTTC	CASSRGTGREMGEQYF
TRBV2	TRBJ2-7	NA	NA	TGTGCCAGCAGACCGCCCGGACGGGACTACGAGCAGTACTTC	CASRPPGRDYEQYF
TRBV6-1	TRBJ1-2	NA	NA	TGTGCCAGCAGAGAGAGGACAGACTATGGCTACACCTTC	CASRERTDYGYTF
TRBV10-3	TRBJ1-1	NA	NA	TGTGCCATCAGTGCATGGGGGGGAAGTTTGAACACTGAAGCTTTCTTT	CAISAWGGSLNTEAFF
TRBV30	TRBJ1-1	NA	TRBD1	TGTGCCTGGAGGGTACAGGGGTACACTGAAGCTTTCTTT	CAWRVQGYTEAFF
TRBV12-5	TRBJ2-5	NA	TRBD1	TGTGCTAGTGGTTTGTTTCGTACAGGGGCAATAAGTCAGGCCAAACAAGAGACCCAGTACTTC	CASGLFRTGAISQAKQETQYF
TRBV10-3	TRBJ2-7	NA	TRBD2	TGTGCCATCAGCACGGGGGGCGAGCAGTACTTC	CAISTGGEQYF
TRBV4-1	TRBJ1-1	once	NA	TGCGCCAGCAGCCAAGATGGCGGGAACCCCACTGAAGCTTTCTTT	CASSQDGGNPTEAFF
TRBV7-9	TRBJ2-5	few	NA	TGTGCCAGCAGCTTAGCGAGGGATTTAGAGACCCAGTACTTC	CASSLARDLETQYF
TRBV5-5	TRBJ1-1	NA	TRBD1	TGTGCCAGCAGCTGGGGACAGTACACTGAAGCTTTCTTT	CASSWGQYTEAFF
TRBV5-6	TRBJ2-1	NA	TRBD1	TGTGCCAGCCTACTTCGGGACAGGGTAGGTGAGCAGTTCTTC	CASLLRDRVGEQFF
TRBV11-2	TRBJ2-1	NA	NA	TGTGCCAGCAGCTTAAACAGGGTGGCGTCCTACAATGAGCAGTTCTTC	CASSLNRVASYNEQFF
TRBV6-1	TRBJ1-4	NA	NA	TGTGCCAGCAGTGAAGTTGAGGGGGAGGGGGAAAAACTGTTTTTT	CASSEVEGEGEKLFF
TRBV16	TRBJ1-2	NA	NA	TGTGCCAGCAGCCAATCACTTAGCCCGGGTGACTATGGCTACACCTTC	CASSQSLSPGDYGYTF
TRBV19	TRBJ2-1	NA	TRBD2	TGTGCCAGTAGTATTTCTAGCGGGAGGGCCCTCGGGAACAATGAGCAGTTCTTC	CASSISSGRALGNNEQFF
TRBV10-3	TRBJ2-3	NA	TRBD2	TGTGCCATCAGTGAGTCGGGGAGGGAGCAAGGCACAGATACGCAGTATTTT	CAISESGREQGTDTQYF
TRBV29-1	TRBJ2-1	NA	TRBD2	TGCAGCGCGGAGTCGGGCCTAGCGGGAGGGAGCTCCTACAATGAGCAGTTCTTC	CSAESGLAGGSSYNEQFF
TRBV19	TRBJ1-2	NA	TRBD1	TGTGCCAGTAGTACATACCCGGGACAGGGCGTAACTTCCAACTATGGCTACACCTTC	CASSTYPGQGVTSNYGYTF
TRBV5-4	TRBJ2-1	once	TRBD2	TGTGCCAGCAGCGGATCCCTCCAGCGGGAGGACTCCTACAATGAGCAGTTCTTC	CASSGSLQREDSYNEQFF
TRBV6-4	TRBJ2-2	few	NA	TGTGCCAGCAGTGTGGAGTCCCACGGGGAGCTGTTTTTT	CASSVESHGELFF
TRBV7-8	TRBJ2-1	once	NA	TGTGCCAGCACCGGGGCGGGGCTGGGGAGCTCCTACAATGAGCAGTTCTTC	CASTGAGLGSSYNEQFF
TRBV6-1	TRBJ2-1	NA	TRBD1	TGTGCCACAGACAGGGGTTGGAGGAATGAGCAGTTCTTC	CATDRGWRNEQFF
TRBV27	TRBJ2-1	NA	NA	TGTGCCAGCAGTTTTTTATTCCGTGAGCAGTTCTTC	CASSFLFREQFF
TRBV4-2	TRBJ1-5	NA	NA	TGTGCCAGCAGCCAAGAGACAGGTTTATGGTATCAGCCCCAGCATTTT	CASSQETGLWYQPQHF
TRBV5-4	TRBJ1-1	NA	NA	TGTGCCACCTACGGGGTCATGAACACTGAAGCTTTCTTT	CATYGVMNTEAFF
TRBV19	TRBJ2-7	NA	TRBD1	TGTGCCAGTAGCGCAAGGGACAGGCCGACCTACGAGCAGTACTTC	CASSARDRPTYEQYF
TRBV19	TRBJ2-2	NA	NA	TGTGCCAGTAGTATAGCACTGGCGAACACCGGGGAGCTGTTTTTT	CASSIALANTGELFF
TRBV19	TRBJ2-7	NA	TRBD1	TGTGCCAGTAGGGCTGGGACAGGGGCCTACGAGCAGTACTTC	CASRAGTGAYEQYF
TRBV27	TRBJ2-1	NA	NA	TGTGCCAGCAGTTTAAGCAGGGCTGGCAATGAGCAGTTCTTC	CASSLSRAGNEQFF
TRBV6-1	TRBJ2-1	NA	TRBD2	TGTGCCAGCAGTCAAGAGGGTAGCGGGATGTATGAGCAGTTCTTC	CASSQEGSGMYEQFF
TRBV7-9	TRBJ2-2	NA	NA	TGTGCCAGCAGCACCAGGGGGGAGCTGTTTTTT	CASSTRGELFF
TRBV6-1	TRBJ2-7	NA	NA	TGTGCCAGCAGTGAAGCCGAACAGGGAGCCTACGAGCAGTACTTC	CASSEAEQGAYEQYF
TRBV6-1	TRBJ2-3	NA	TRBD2	TGTGCCAGCAGCCCAAGCGGGGGAACAGATACGCAGTATTTT	CASSPSGGTDTQYF
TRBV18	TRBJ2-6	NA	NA	TGTGCCAGCTCACCACTGTCGACAGACTCTGGGGCCAACGTCCTGACTTTC	CASSPLSTDSGANVLTF
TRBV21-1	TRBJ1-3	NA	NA	TGTGCCAGCAGCAGTAGGGACAGGGGAGTAAATCCCTCTGGAAACACCATATATTTT	CASSSRDRGVNPSGNTIYF